The 22 T cell receptor beta chains reported below all come from one sample, sequenced in a study of blood T cell repertoires in COVID-19. Assay used: immunoSEQ multiplex PCR; TCRdb lists only in-frame clones, some missing. This table holds 120,000 or so clones, 85% to 90% found once. Material: peripheral blood. The receptors come from a human donor in a cohort sampled during active COVID-19.

This CDR3 reads CASSPGQQGYQPQHF. CDR3 nucleotide sequence: TGTGCCAGCTCACCGGGTCAACAGGGGTATCAGCCCCAGCATTTT. The chain is built from TRBV18 and TRBJ1-5; 7 bases align to TRBD1. V lost 3 bases, J lost 5 bases, and 7 bases stayed unmatched. Germline assignment: CDR1 KGHSH and CDR2 LQKENI. The CDR3 is 15 amino acids.

The V call is TRBV28, the J call TRBJ2-2, with unresolved D. Germline lookup yields CDR1 MDHEN and CDR2 SYDVKM. The V and J ends lost 4 bases and 5 bases respectively, with 2 bases between them. This CDR3 has 11 residues. CDR3 amino acids: CASSSTGELFF. The CDR3 DNA sequence: TGTGCCAGCAGTTCGACCGGGGAGCTGTTTTTT.

The chain couples TRBV6-2 or TRBV6-3 to TRBJ2-1, with 7 bases matching TRBD2. V gave up 2 bases and J gave up 4 bases; unmatched junction bases: 8. Germline CDR1 reads MNHEY; CDR2 reads SVGEGT. This CDR3 has 16 amino acids. The CDR3 reads CASSYGGTGGYNEQFF. The CDR3 DNA sequence: TGTGCCAGCAGTTACGGGGGTACGGGGGGATACAATGAGCAGTTCTTC.

The chain uses TRBV7-2 and TRBJ2-1, with D maybe TRBD1 (6 bases). Germline V gene sequence: CDR1 SGHTA, CDR2 FQGNSA. Trimming removed 3 bases at V and 5 bases at J, with 17 bases between. The CDR3 totals 16 residues. The CDR3 DNA reads as TGTGCCAGCAGCTTCCCTCTCCGGGACACCGACAATGAGCAGTTCTTC. Protein sequence: CASSFPLRDTDNEQFF.

V gene TRBV7-9 combines with J gene TRBJ2-7, with TRBD2 matching 13 bases. The CDR3 extends over 15 amino acids. Germline assignment: CDR1 SEHNR and CDR2 FQNEAQ (reference sequence). V was clipped by 8 bases and J by 7 bases; unmatched bases: 11. For the CDR3, the DNA is TGTGCCAGCTGCTCCGCGGGACTAGCGGGGTTTGAGCAGTACTTC. This gives the protein CASCSAGLAGFEQYF. The full variable domain, rest sourced from reference TRBV7-9 and TRBJ2-7, is DTGVSQNPRHKITKRGQNVTFRCDPISEHNRLYWYRQTLGQGPEFLTYFQNEAQLEKSRLLSDRFSAERPKGSFSTLEIQRTEQGDSAMYLCASCSAGLAGFEQYFGPGTRLTVT.

This clone was seen a single time. The chain carries TRBV4-1 and TRBJ2-7, with D perhaps TRBD2 (5 bases). V lost 5 bases, J lost 2 bases, and 16 bases lay in between. CDR1 and CDR2 (germline): MGHRA, YSYEKL. CDR3 length: 15 amino acids. This CDR3 reads CASSVSPGTPYEQYF. The CDR3 DNA reads as TGCGCCAGCAGCGTAAGTCCGGGAACACCCTACGAGCAGTACTTC.

Here the CDR3 DNA reads TGTGCCAGCAGCCCATTCCGCGAGGGATACGAGCAGTACTTC. It encodes CASSPFREGYEQYF. The rearrangement joins TRBV7-2 to TRBJ2-7; maybe TRBD2 (5 bases). The CDR3 runs 14 residues. Germline assignment: CDR1 SGHTA and CDR2 FQGNSA. Trimming removed 5 bases at V and 4 bases at J, with 15 bases between.

The V gene is TRBV3-1 (or the pseudogene TRBV3-2), the J gene TRBJ1-4, with 8 nucleotides matching TRBD1. The V and J ends lost 2 bases and 4 bases, in that order; junction bases with no gene match: 3. The germline CDR1 and CDR2 sequences are LGHDT and YNNKEL (reference sequence). CDR3 length equals 15 residues. DNA for the CDR3: TGTGCCAGCAGCCAACAGGGGGCGGGTAATGAAAAACTGTTTTTT. It yields the protein CASSQQGAGNEKLFF.

The chain has TRBV18 and TRBJ1-6, with D perhaps TRBD1 (5 bases). Germline assignment: CDR1 KGHSH and CDR2 LQKENI. The V gene lost 0 bases and the J gene lost 5 bases, with 11 bases spanning the gap. The CDR3 extends over 16 amino acids. DNA for the CDR3: TGTGCCAGCTCACCACCGCAGGGCCTCAATAATTCACCCCTCCACTTT. This gives the protein CASSPPQGLNNSPLHF.

The V gene is TRBV11-2, the J gene TRBJ2-7; possibly TRBD2 for D (5 bases). The V gene's germline CDR1 is SGHAT and CDR2 FQNNGV. The CDR3 is 14 residues long. Trimming shortened V by 1 base and J by 1 base, and 8 bases separated the two germline ends. The CDR3 region is CASSLGPGSYEQYF. DNA of the CDR3: TGTGCCAGCAGCTTAGGGCCGGGGTCCTACGAGCAGTACTTC. Full variable domain (missing parts from reference TRBV11-2 and TRBJ2-7): EAGVAQSPRYKIIEKRQSVAFWCNPISGHATLYWYQQILGQGPKLLIQFQNNGVVDDSQLPKDRFSAERLKGVDSTLKIQPAKLEDSAVYLCASSLGPGSYEQYFGPGTRLTVT.

This clone was seen a few times. The V call is TRBV4-1, the J call TRBJ1-5, with 9 bases aligning to TRBD1. The CDR3 runs to 18 residues. The V and J ends lost 2 bases and 1 base, in that order; junction bases with no gene match: 9. Germline CDR1 and CDR2: MGHRA and YSYEKL. The CDR3 region is CASSQSIPGTGSNQPQHF. The CDR3 DNA is TGCGCCAGCAGCCAATCCATTCCCGGGACAGGGAGCAATCAGCCCCAGCATTTT.

V gene TRBV6-1 combines with J gene TRBJ1-1; perhaps TRBD1 as D (6 bases). This CDR3 is 15 amino acids long. Germline V gene data show CDR1 as MNHNS and CDR2 as SASEGT. Deletions cut 5 bases from V and 4 bases from J, with 17 bases between. CDR3 in amino acids: CASSPRTAKGTEAFF. The CDR3 DNA is TGTGCCAGCAGTCCCCGGACAGCAAAGGGCACTGAAGCTTTCTTT.

The chain links TRBV10-3 to TRBJ2-7, with TRBD2 matching over 10 bases. Germline trimming cut 6 bases from V and 2 bases from J; bases unmatched to any gene: 7. There are 15 residues in the CDR3. Per germline, CDR1 ENHRY and CDR2 SYGVKD. CDR3 coding DNA: TGTGCCATCAGAGGACTAGCGGACGAAACCTACGAGCAGTACTTC. Protein: CAIRGLADETYEQYF.

The chain recombines TRBV3-1 (or the pseudogene TRBV3-2) with TRBJ2-7, with D possibly matching TRBD2 (6 bases). This CDR3 region has 17 residues. The V end was cut by 3 bases, the J end by 0 bases, with 18 bases between. Germline V gene lookup returns CDR1 LGHDT and CDR2 YNNKEL (reference sequence). CDR3 protein: CASSQTLSGASSYEQYF. CDR3 in DNA: TGTGCCAGCAGCCAGACCCTATCGGGAGCTAGCTCCTACGAGCAGTACTTC.

The chain uses TRBV4-2 and TRBJ2-3; 9 bases agree with TRBD2. Trimming took 5 bases from V and 0 from J; bases not matched to a gene: 12. Germline V lookup: CDR1 LGHNA, CDR2 YNFKEQ. The CDR3 extends over 18 amino acids. As DNA, the CDR3 is TGTGCCAGCAGCTCTCCTTTAGCGGGGGTTTCTAGCACAGATACGCAGTATTTT. It specifies CASSSPLAGVSSTDTQYF.

This clone was detected once. V and J are TRBV7-9 and TRBJ2-3, with D perhaps TRBD2 (5 bases). The CDR3 covers 14 residues. From germline, CDR1 is SEHNR and CDR2 FQNEAQ (reference sequence). V was clipped by 5 bases and J by 0 bases, with 9 bases between them. The CDR3 coding sequence is TGTGCCAGCAGCAGGGCTAGCAGCACAGATACGCAGTATTTT. This codes for CASSRASSTDTQYF.

The chain uses TRBV28 and TRBJ2-2, with TRBD1 identical over 7 bases. V shed 10 bases and J 4 bases; nucleotides not matched to a gene: 6. CDR3 length equals 13 residues. Per germline, CDR1 MDHEN and CDR2 SYDVKM. The CDR3 DNA sequence: TGTGCCAATTCGGACAGGCCCACCGGGGAGCTGTTTTTT. It is translated as CANSDRPTGELFF.

This chain joins TRBV5-1 and TRBJ1-3; TRBD1 aligns across 10 bases. The V gene's germline CDR1 is SGHRS and CDR2 YFSETQ. CDR3 length equals 15 residues. Trimming removed 4 bases from V and 4 bases from J; junction bases left unmatched: 5. CDR3 residues: CASSPGTGDGNTIYF. The CDR3 DNA sequence: TGCGCCAGCAGCCCCGGGACAGGGGACGGAAACACCATATATTTT.

The CDR3 spells CAISSGTSYDEQYF. The CDR3 region has the DNA TGTGCCATCAGCTCAGGGACTTCGTATGACGAGCAGTACTTC. The chain employs TRBV10-3 and TRBJ2-7, with D maybe TRBD2 (6 bases). Germline CDR1 reads ENHRY; CDR2 reads SYGVKD. CDR3 length equals 14 residues. The ends were cut back, 6 bases at V and 5 bases at J, with 17 bases in the middle.

This clone has a handful of counts. This chain connects TRBV2 to TRBJ2-7, with TRBD2 matching over 7 bases. Trimming took 2 bases from V and 6 from J; bases not matched to a gene: 13. The CDR3 loop spans 16 amino acids. The V gene's germline CDR1 is SNHLY and CDR2 FYNNEI. The chain's CDR3 is CASSEFQWGRAPEQYF. The CDR3 nucleotides are TGTGCCAGCAGTGAATTTCAATGGGGGAGGGCACCCGAGCAGTACTTC. Based on the CDR3 plus reference TRBV2 and TRBJ2-7, the full variable domain is EPEVTQTPSHQVTQMGQEVILRCVPISNHLYFYWYRQILGQKVEFLVSFYNNEISEKSEIFDDQFSVERPDGSNFTLKIRSTKLEDSAMYFCASSEFQWGRAPEQYFGPGTRLTVT.

J is TRBJ2-3 and V is TRBV19, with 7 bases lining up with TRBD2. V lost 2 bases, J lost 1 base, and 6 bases stayed unmatched. The germline V gene has CDR1 LNHDA and CDR2 SQIVND (reference sequence). This CDR3 is built from 16 residues. CDR3 bases: TGTGCCAGTAGTATACAGAGCGGGACTCGCACAGATACGCAGTATTTT. Amino acid sequence: CASSIQSGTRTDTQYF. Full variable domain (outside the CDR3, taken from reference TRBV19 and TRBJ2-3): DGGITQSPKYLFRKEGQNVTLSCEQNLNHDAMYWYRQDPGQGLRLIYYSQIVNDFQKGDIAEGYSVSREKKESFPLTVTSAQKNPTAFYLCASSIQSGTRTDTQYFGPGTRLTVL.

The genes are TRBV5-1 and TRBJ2-5; 11 positions agree with TRBD2. V gave up 3 bases and J gave up 2 bases; unmatched junction bases: 6. Looked up from germline, CDR1 is SGHRS and CDR2 is YFSETQ. The CDR3 is made up of 16 amino acids. CDR3 in amino acids: CASSSGLAGAQETQYF. CDR3 DNA sequence: TGCGCCAGCAGCTCCGGACTAGCGGGTGCTCAAGAGACCCAGTACTTC.